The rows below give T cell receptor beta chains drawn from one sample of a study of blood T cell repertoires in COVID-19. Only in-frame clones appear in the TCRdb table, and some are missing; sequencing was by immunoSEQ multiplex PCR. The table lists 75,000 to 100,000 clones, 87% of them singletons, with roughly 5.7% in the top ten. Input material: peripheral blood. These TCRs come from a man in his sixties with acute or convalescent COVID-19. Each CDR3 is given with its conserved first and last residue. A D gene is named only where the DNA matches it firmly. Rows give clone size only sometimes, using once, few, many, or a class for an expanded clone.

CDR3aa: CASSLQGDNQPQHF
CDR3nt: TGTGCCAGTAGTTTACAGGGGGACAATCAGCCCCAGCATTTT
v_gene: TRBV19
len: 14
abundance: NA
j_gene: TRBJ1-5
d_gene: TRBD1

CDR3aa: CASRTSTGVAFF
CDR3nt: TGTGCCAGCAGAACTTCCACAGGGGTAGCTTTCTTT
v_gene: TRBV6-5
len: 12
abundance: NA
j_gene: TRBJ1-1
d_gene: TRBD1

CDR3aa: CASSPGRLAWNEQFF
CDR3nt: TGTGCCAGTAGCCCCGGGCGACTAGCGTGGAATGAGCAGTTCTTC
v_gene: TRBV19
len: 15
abundance: NA
j_gene: TRBJ2-1
d_gene: TRBD2

CDR3aa: CASRTDPNYGYTF
CDR3nt: TGTGCCAGCCGGACAGACCCTAACTATGGCTACACCTTC
v_gene: TRBV9
len: 13
abundance: NA
j_gene: TRBJ1-2
d_gene: NA

CDR3aa: CASSSGQGAKQYF
CDR3nt: TGTGCCAGCAGCTCGGGACAGGGGGCGAAGCAGTACTTC
v_gene: TRBV11-3
len: 13
abundance: NA
j_gene: TRBJ2-7
d_gene: TRBD1

CDR3aa: CASSVNSYNEQFF
CDR3nt: TGTGCCAGCAGCGTTAACAGCTACAATGAGCAGTTCTTC
v_gene: TRBV9
len: 13
abundance: NA
j_gene: TRBJ2-1
d_gene: NA

CDR3aa: CASSQNSGTPYNEQFF
CDR3nt: TGTGCCAGCAGCCAAAATAGCGGGACTCCCTACAATGAGCAGTTCTTC
v_gene: TRBV4-2
len: 16
abundance: NA
j_gene: TRBJ2-1
d_gene: TRBD2

CDR3aa: CASSINYSPLHF
CDR3nt: TGTGCCAGTAGTATTAACTATTCACCCCTCCACTTT
v_gene: TRBV19
len: 12
abundance: NA
j_gene: TRBJ1-6
d_gene: NA

CDR3aa: CASSPEGTGLNEQFF
CDR3nt: TGTGCCAGCAGCCCGGAGGGGACAGGGCTCAATGAGCAGTTCTTC
v_gene: TRBV5-4
len: 15
abundance: NA
j_gene: TRBJ2-1
d_gene: TRBD1

CDR3aa: CASSPSTGPGDEQYF
CDR3nt: TGTGCCAGCAGCCCTTCGACAGGGCCGGGGGACGAGCAGTACTTC
v_gene: TRBV3-1/TRBV3-2
len: 15
abundance: NA
j_gene: TRBJ2-7
d_gene: NA

CDR3aa: CAWRKGASTEAFF
CDR3nt: TGTGCCTGGAGGAAAGGGGCCTCCACTGAAGCTTTCTTT
v_gene: TRBV30
len: 13
abundance: NA
j_gene: TRBJ1-1
d_gene: NA

CDR3aa: CASSLTGDLYGYTF
CDR3nt: TGTGCCAGCAGTTTAACAGGGGACCTCTATGGCTACACCTTC
v_gene: TRBV27
len: 14
abundance: NA
j_gene: TRBJ1-2
d_gene: TRBD1

CDR3aa: CATSNRDRGGTNEKLFF
CDR3nt: TGTGCCACCAGCAACCGGGACAGGGGTGGTACTAATGAAAAACTGTTTTTT
v_gene: TRBV15
len: 17
abundance: NA
j_gene: TRBJ1-4
d_gene: TRBD1

CDR3aa: CASSLASDRGSYEQYF
CDR3nt: TGTGCCAGCAGCTTAGCCTCGGACAGGGGTTCGTACGAGCAGTACTTC
v_gene: TRBV7-6
len: 16
abundance: NA
j_gene: TRBJ2-7
d_gene: TRBD1

CDR3aa: CASKTGVEYPFF
CDR3nt: TGTGCCAGCAAGACAGGGGTGGAGTATCCTTTCTTT
v_gene: TRBV27
len: 12
abundance: NA
j_gene: TRBJ1-1
d_gene: TRBD1

CDR3aa: CASSFQLGYTF
CDR3nt: TGTGCCAGCTCATTTCAACTTGGCTACACCTTC
v_gene: TRBV18
len: 11
abundance: NA
j_gene: TRBJ1-2
d_gene: NA

CDR3aa: CASSFGGSEQYF
CDR3nt: TGTGCCAGCTCCTTCGGGGGGAGCGAGCAGTACTTC
v_gene: TRBV5-6
len: 12
abundance: NA
j_gene: TRBJ2-7
d_gene: TRBD2

CDR3aa: CASSLGAPSPLHF
CDR3nt: TGTGCCAGCAGCCTAGGGGCACCTTCACCCCTCCACTTT
v_gene: TRBV12-3/TRBV12-4
len: 13
abundance: NA
j_gene: TRBJ1-6
d_gene: NA

CDR3aa: CASSVESRRGDTQYF
CDR3nt: TGTGCCAGCAGCGTAGAGTCTAGACGTGGAGATACGCAGTATTTT
v_gene: TRBV9
len: 15
abundance: once
j_gene: TRBJ2-3
d_gene: NA

CDR3aa: CASSQGDTEAFF
CDR3nt: TGTGCCAGCTCACAGGGGGACACTGAAGCTTTCTTT
v_gene: TRBV18
len: 12
abundance: NA
j_gene: TRBJ1-1
d_gene: NA

CDR3aa: CASNQRLLGSSYEQYF
CDR3nt: TGTGCCAGCAACCAACGTTTACTAGGTTCCTCCTACGAGCAGTACTTC
v_gene: TRBV14
len: 16
abundance: NA
j_gene: TRBJ2-7
d_gene: NA

CDR3aa: CASTGYPGEYIQYF
CDR3nt: TGCGCCAGCACCGGATACCCAGGGGAATACATTCAGTACTTC
v_gene: TRBV5-1
len: 14
abundance: NA
j_gene: TRBJ2-4
d_gene: NA

CDR3aa: CASSPVLANSIYNEQFF
CDR3nt: TGTGCCAGCAGCCCCGTTCTAGCTAACTCTATCTACAATGAGCAGTTCTTC
v_gene: TRBV5-4
len: 17
abundance: NA
j_gene: TRBJ2-1
d_gene: NA

CDR3aa: CASSLPFSGFYYGYTF
CDR3nt: TGTGCCAGCAGCCTCCCCTTCTCCGGGTTTTACTATGGCTACACCTTC
v_gene: TRBV7-7
len: 16
abundance: NA
j_gene: TRBJ1-2
d_gene: NA

CDR3aa: CASSSEHLSSYEQYF
CDR3nt: TGTGCCAGCAGTAGCGAACACCTAAGCTCCTACGAGCAGTACTTC
v_gene: TRBV6-6
len: 15
abundance: NA
j_gene: TRBJ2-7
d_gene: NA

CDR3aa: CASSPPPQGGPEAFF
CDR3nt: TGTGCCAGCTCACCACCGCCGCAGGGAGGACCTGAAGCTTTCTTT
v_gene: TRBV18
len: 15
abundance: NA
j_gene: TRBJ1-1
d_gene: NA

CDR3aa: CASSSGQGGGEAFF
CDR3nt: TGTGCCAGCAGCTCTGGACAGGGGGGAGGTGAAGCTTTCTTT
v_gene: TRBV9
len: 14
abundance: NA
j_gene: TRBJ1-1
d_gene: TRBD1

CDR3aa: CAITAAEKNTGELFF
CDR3nt: TGTGCCATCACGGCGGCGGAGAAGAACACCGGGGAGCTGTTTTTT
v_gene: TRBV10-3
len: 15
abundance: NA
j_gene: TRBJ2-2
d_gene: NA

CDR3aa: CASSEYRDSRGYTF
CDR3nt: TGTGCCAGCAGTGAATACAGGGATTCGCGGGGCTACACCTTC
v_gene: TRBV6-1
len: 14
abundance: NA
j_gene: TRBJ1-2
d_gene: NA

CDR3aa: CASSLGSVANTGELFF
CDR3nt: TGTGCCAGCAGCTTAGGTAGCGTCGCGAACACCGGGGAGCTGTTTTTT
v_gene: TRBV7-8
len: 16
abundance: once
j_gene: TRBJ2-2
d_gene: NA

CDR3aa: CASSIGQPGYGYTF
CDR3nt: TGTGCCAGCAGCATCGGACAGCCGGGGTATGGCTACACCTTC
v_gene: TRBV5-4
len: 14
abundance: NA
j_gene: TRBJ1-2
d_gene: NA

CDR3aa: CASSQGSGNSYQPQHF
CDR3nt: TGCGCCAGCAGCCAAGGATCGGGAAACAGCTATCAGCCCCAGCATTTT
v_gene: TRBV4-1
len: 16
abundance: NA
j_gene: TRBJ1-5
d_gene: NA

CDR3aa: CASSPTSLNGETQYF
CDR3nt: TGCGCCAGCAGCCCTACCAGTCTCAACGGGGAGACCCAGTACTTC
v_gene: TRBV4-1
len: 15
abundance: once
j_gene: TRBJ2-5
d_gene: NA

CDR3aa: CASSLQGGTTEAFF
CDR3nt: TGTGCCAGCAGCTTACAAGGGGGTACCACTGAAGCTTTCTTT
v_gene: TRBV11-2
len: 14
abundance: NA
j_gene: TRBJ1-1
d_gene: NA

CDR3aa: CASSLAGGSGEKLFF
CDR3nt: TGTGCCAGCAGCTTAGCAGGGGGCTCAGGTGAAAAACTGTTTTTT
v_gene: TRBV7-8
len: 15
abundance: once
j_gene: TRBJ1-4
d_gene: TRBD1

CDR3aa: CASSQSGTGSGELFF
CDR3nt: TGCGCCAGCAGCCAATCCGGGACAGGGTCCGGGGAGCTGTTTTTT
v_gene: TRBV4-3
len: 15
abundance: few
j_gene: TRBJ2-2
d_gene: TRBD1

CDR3aa: CASSALRGSGELFF
CDR3nt: TGTGCCAGCAGCGCACTCAGGGGTAGCGGGGAGCTGTTTTTT
v_gene: TRBV9
len: 14
abundance: few
j_gene: TRBJ2-2
d_gene: NA

CDR3aa: CIPFGGTNYGYTF
CDR3nt: TGCATCCCCTTCGGGGGTACTAACTATGGCTACACCTTC
v_gene: TRBV29-1
len: 13
abundance: NA
j_gene: TRBJ1-2
d_gene: NA

CDR3aa: CASSPGHSGANVLTF
CDR3nt: TGTGCCAGCAGCCCGGGACATTCGGGGGCCAACGTCCTGACTTTC
v_gene: TRBV11-1
len: 15
abundance: NA
j_gene: TRBJ2-6
d_gene: NA

CDR3aa: CASSAGQRGQPQHF
CDR3nt: TGTGCCAGCAGCGCCGGACAGAGGGGTCAGCCCCAGCATTTT
v_gene: TRBV7-8
len: 14
abundance: NA
j_gene: TRBJ1-5
d_gene: NA

CDR3aa: CATTDRENYGYTF
CDR3nt: TGTGCCACTACTGACAGGGAAAACTATGGCTACACCTTC
v_gene: TRBV10-3
len: 13
abundance: few
j_gene: TRBJ1-2
d_gene: TRBD1

CDR3aa: CASSLVGQTMNTEAFF
CDR3nt: TGTGCCAGCAGCTTAGTGGGACAGACCATGAACACTGAAGCTTTCTTT
v_gene: TRBV7-9
len: 16
abundance: NA
j_gene: TRBJ1-1
d_gene: TRBD1

CDR3aa: CASSGPAGLNTEAFF
CDR3nt: TGTGCCAGCAGCGGCCCAGCGGGACTGAACACTGAAGCTTTCTTT
v_gene: TRBV9
len: 15
abundance: NA
j_gene: TRBJ1-1
d_gene: NA

CDR3aa: CASSLGMSSGYQPQHF
CDR3nt: TGTGCCAGCAGCTTAGGAATGTCGTCAGGGTATCAGCCCCAGCATTTT
v_gene: TRBV7-9
len: 16
abundance: NA
j_gene: TRBJ1-5
d_gene: NA

CDR3aa: CASSSDRGVGGELFF
CDR3nt: TGTGCCAGCAGCTCCGACCGGGGGGTGGGCGGGGAGCTGTTTTTT
v_gene: TRBV7-2
len: 15
abundance: NA
j_gene: TRBJ2-2
d_gene: TRBD2

CDR3aa: CASSFEGNEQFF
CDR3nt: TGTGCCAGCAGTTTTGAGGGAAATGAGCAGTTCTTC
v_gene: TRBV12-3/TRBV12-4
len: 12
abundance: once
j_gene: TRBJ2-1
d_gene: NA

CDR3aa: CASSLRGGAGYTF
CDR3nt: TGTGCCAGCAGTTTAAGAGGGGGGGCTGGCTACACCTTC
v_gene: TRBV27
len: 13
abundance: NA
j_gene: TRBJ1-2
d_gene: NA

CDR3aa: CASSHLRQGAKSYEQYF
CDR3nt: TGTGCCAGCAGCCATCTCAGACAGGGGGCTAAATCCTACGAGCAGTACTTC
v_gene: TRBV3-1/TRBV3-2
len: 17
abundance: NA
j_gene: TRBJ2-7
d_gene: TRBD1

CDR3aa: CASSLSAGKIWDGYTF
CDR3nt: TGTGCCAGCAGTTTATCGGCAGGGAAAATATGGGATGGCTACACCTTC
v_gene: TRBV27
len: 16
abundance: NA
j_gene: TRBJ1-2
d_gene: NA

CDR3aa: CASTDRNNEQFF
CDR3nt: TGTGCCAGCACCGATAGAAACAATGAGCAGTTCTTC
v_gene: TRBV6-6
len: 12
abundance: NA
j_gene: TRBJ2-1
d_gene: NA

CDR3aa: CASSPDNPLEYGEQFF
CDR3nt: TGTGCCAGCAGCCCTGACAATCCCCTTGAGTATGGTGAGCAGTTCTTC
v_gene: TRBV9
len: 16
abundance: NA
j_gene: TRBJ2-1
d_gene: NA

CDR3aa: CATSLRDTHYGYTF
CDR3nt: TGTGCCACTTCACTCCGGGACACTCACTATGGCTACACCTTC
v_gene: TRBV19
len: 14
abundance: NA
j_gene: TRBJ1-2
d_gene: NA

CDR3aa: CASSITTLTNYGYTF
CDR3nt: TGTGCCAGTAGTATTACCACCCTAACTAACTATGGCTACACCTTC
v_gene: TRBV19
len: 15
abundance: NA
j_gene: TRBJ1-2
d_gene: NA

CDR3aa: CASSLDSGGFYEQYF
CDR3nt: TGTGCCAGCAGTTTAGATAGCGGGGGGTTCTACGAGCAGTACTTC
v_gene: TRBV25-1
len: 15
abundance: NA
j_gene: TRBJ2-7
d_gene: TRBD2

CDR3aa: CASSQEGGALHF
CDR3nt: TGTGCCAGCAGCCAAGAGGGGGGGGCCCTCCACTTT
v_gene: TRBV3-1/TRBV3-2
len: 12
abundance: NA
j_gene: TRBJ1-6
d_gene: NA